The present TCR beta chain was sequenced within a study of shared clonotypes between healthy human individuals. Overall study findings and caveats: Several donors held about 5% of naive CD4 clonotypes in common. In this cohort, only blood was sampled, and tissue repertoires likely differ.

In replicate PCRs of sorted subsets, roughly 200 ng DNA, tens of thousands of T cell genomes, was used. Clones were sequenced by immunoSEQ multiplex PCR, and TCRdb holds only the in-frame ones, with some missing. The repertoire consists of about 2.1 million clones, with around 93% occurring once and the leading ten covering approximately 1.6%. Naive CD8 cells lacked CD45RO and underwent positive selection for CCR7, leaving out terminally differentiated effector memory CD45RA+ cells. The donors were all Caucasian adults (living in Nashville, Tennessee). Note on this clone: Its antigen is unknown.

This TCR came from a young man in good health. Some clones in this sample may be carry-over from other donors' samples. The sample comprised naive CD8+ T cells from PBMCs.

The CDR3 coding sequence is TGCGCAAGCGGGCGTCCCCCCTACAATGAGCAGTTCTTC. It yields the protein CASGRPPYNEQFF. This chain joins TRBV4-1 and TRBJ2-1; weak D call: TRBD2 (6 bases). The CDR3 extends over 13 amino acids. Germline lookup yields CDR1 MGHRA and CDR2 YSYEKL.